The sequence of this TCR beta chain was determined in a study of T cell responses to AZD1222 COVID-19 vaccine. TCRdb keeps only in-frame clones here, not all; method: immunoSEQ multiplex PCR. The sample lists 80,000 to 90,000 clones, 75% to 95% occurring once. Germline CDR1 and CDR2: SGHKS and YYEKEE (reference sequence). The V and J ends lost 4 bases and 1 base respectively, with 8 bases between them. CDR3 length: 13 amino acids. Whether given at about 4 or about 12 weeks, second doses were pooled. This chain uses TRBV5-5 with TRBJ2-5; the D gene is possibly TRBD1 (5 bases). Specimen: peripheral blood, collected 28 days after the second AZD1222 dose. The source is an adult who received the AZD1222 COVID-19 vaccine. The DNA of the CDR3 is TGTGCCAGCAGCCTTGACAGCCAAGAGACCCAGTACTTC. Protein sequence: CASSLDSQETQYF.